This entry features one T cell receptor beta chain sequence. The repertoire was sequenced with immunoSEQ multiplex PCR; TCRdb's copy has only in-frame clones and lacks some. The repertoire holds hundreds of thousands of clones, with roughly 88% as singletons. The data belong to a study of cytomegalovirus exposure and HLA in healthy donors. V shed 0 bases, J shed 0 bases, and the junction held 0 bases outside the gene matches. Germline V gene sequence: CDR1 MDHEN, CDR2 SYDVKM. This CDR3 region has 16 residues. This clonotype was obtained from a woman younger than 45 in good health and CMV-seronegative. The chain recombines TRBV28 with TRBJ2-3; 10 positions agree with TRBD2. The sequenced sample consisted of PBMCs. In DNA, the CDR3 is TGTGCCAGCAGTTTATGGACTAGCGGGAGCACAGATACGCAGTATTTT. It encodes CASSLWTSGSTDTQYF.